This T cell receptor beta chain was captured by sequencing in a study of control samples from healthy donors and cancer patients. The CDR3 is 15 amino acids. Method: immunoSEQ multiplex PCR; TCRdb's copy keeps in-frame clones and lacks some. This table holds some 150,000 clones, around 91% found once. The table lists this clone with a count of one. The chain is built from TRBV21-1 and TRBJ1-3. TRBV21-1 is tagged as a pseudogene. The sample was blood. This TCR was recovered from a woman in her 30s in good health. The CDR3 reads CASSKGGGPGNTIYF. The DNA of the CDR3 is TGTGCCAGCAGCAAAGGGGGGGGACCAGGAAACACCATATATTTT.